The rows below give T cell receptor beta chains drawn from one sample of a study of blood T cell repertoires in COVID-19. Here immunoSEQ multiplex PCR was the method, and the copy in TCRdb shows in-frame clones only, minus some. The sample lists about 180,000 clones, approximately 83% seen once, with less than 3.5% in the top ten. Sequences were obtained from peripheral blood. Every receptor here comes from a woman aged 60-75 years with acute or convalescent COVID-19. Both conserved end residues are part of each CDR3. Some rows have no size entry. The others give once, few or many, or a class for an expanded clone.

NA,TRBV12-3/TRBV12-4,TRBJ1-3,CASSFLGGNTIYF
NA,TRBV4-3,TRBJ2-5,CASSQDEAAGETQYF
NA,TRBV5-1,TRBJ1-1,CASSVRWGMNTEAFF
NA,TRBV19,TRBJ2-1,CASSITPGSSYNEQFF
NA,TRBV4-1,TRBJ2-7,CASSQLRTGGGFEQYF
few,TRBV6-1,TRBJ1-5,CASSEALTTIGRQPQHF
NA,TRBV7-2,TRBJ1-6,CASSLTQGAGSPLHF
NA,TRBV5-5,TRBJ1-1,CASSFEQFYTEAFF
NA,TRBV3-1/TRBV3-2,TRBJ1-6,CASSQDRDSPLHF
NA,TRBV7-9,TRBJ1-2,CASSTWGTEDYGYTF
NA,TRBV3-1/TRBV3-2,TRBJ1-3,CASSQGTVSGNTIYF
NA,TRBV2,TRBJ2-5,CASSEGGSSHQETQYF
NA,TRBV7-2,TRBJ2-4,CASSLVGTSGGWDIQYF
NA,TRBV4-2,TRBJ2-7,CASSDRRLAVLSYEQYF
once,TRBV30,TRBJ1-1,CAWRADMNTEAFF
NA,TRBV11-2,TRBJ1-2,CASSLTDNYGYTF
NA,TRBV4-1,TRBJ1-2,CASSLTQGFDGYTF
NA,TRBV7-8,TRBJ1-1,CASVGFGGPTEAFF
NA,TRBV7-7,TRBJ1-6,CASSLPGTGVSSYNSPLHF
NA,TRBV6-2/TRBV6-3,TRBJ2-7,CASSYTAGTGVF
NA,TRBV28,TRBJ1-2,CASSLGGATYGYTF
NA,TRBV7-8,TRBJ2-7,CASHPWGPSYEQYF
NA,TRBV5-1,TRBJ1-1,CASTPGTGLTEAFF
once,TRBV7-2,TRBJ2-3,CASTPRGGATDTQYF
NA,TRBV25-1,TRBJ2-7,CASSARQGPYEQYF
NA,TRBV5-4,TRBJ2-1,CASSPTGSGGRFF
NA,TRBV28,TRBJ1-5,CASSLGTGSLNQPQHF
NA,TRBV2,TRBJ1-5,CASSIRGQENQPQHF
NA,TRBV15,TRBJ2-2,CATSRDQGGTGELFF
NA,TRBV3-1/TRBV3-2,TRBJ2-1,CASTRWAFSSYNEQFF
once,TRBV28,TRBJ2-6,CASSSGVPLSGANVLTF
few,TRBV19,TRBJ2-5,CASSQRAGQTETQYF
NA,TRBV25-1,TRBJ2-2,CASSDDRRSNTGELFF